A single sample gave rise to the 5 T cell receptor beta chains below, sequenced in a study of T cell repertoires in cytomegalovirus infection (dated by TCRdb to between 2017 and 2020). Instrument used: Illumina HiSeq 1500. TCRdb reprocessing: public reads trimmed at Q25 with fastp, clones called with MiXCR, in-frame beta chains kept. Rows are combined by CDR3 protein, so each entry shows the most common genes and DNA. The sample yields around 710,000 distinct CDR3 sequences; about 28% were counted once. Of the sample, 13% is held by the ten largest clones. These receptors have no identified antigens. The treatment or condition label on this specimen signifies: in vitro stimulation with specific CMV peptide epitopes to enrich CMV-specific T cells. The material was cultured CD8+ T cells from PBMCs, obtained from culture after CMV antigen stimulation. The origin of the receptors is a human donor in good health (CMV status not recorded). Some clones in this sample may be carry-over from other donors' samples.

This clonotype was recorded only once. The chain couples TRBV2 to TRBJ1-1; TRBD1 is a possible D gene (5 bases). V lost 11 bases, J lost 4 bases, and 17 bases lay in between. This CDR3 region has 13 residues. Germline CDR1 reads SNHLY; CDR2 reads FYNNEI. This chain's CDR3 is CARILGVGTEAFF. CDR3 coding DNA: TGTGCCCGAATTTTAGGGGTCGGCACTGAAGCTTTCTTT.

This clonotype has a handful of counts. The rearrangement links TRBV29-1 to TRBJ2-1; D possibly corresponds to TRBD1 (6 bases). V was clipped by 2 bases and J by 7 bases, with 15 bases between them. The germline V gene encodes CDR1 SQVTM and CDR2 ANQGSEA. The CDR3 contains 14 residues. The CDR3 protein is CSVEIPGVRNEQFF. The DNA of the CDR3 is TGCAGCGTTGAAATACCAGGGGTTAGGAATGAGCAGTTCTTC.

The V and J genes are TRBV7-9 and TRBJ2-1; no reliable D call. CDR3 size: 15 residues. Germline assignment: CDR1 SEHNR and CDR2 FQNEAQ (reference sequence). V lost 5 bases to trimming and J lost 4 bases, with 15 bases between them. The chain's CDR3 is CASSLVKTFYNEQFF. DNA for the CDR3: TGTGCCAGCAGCCTAGTTAAGACATTTTACAATGAGCAGTTCTTC.

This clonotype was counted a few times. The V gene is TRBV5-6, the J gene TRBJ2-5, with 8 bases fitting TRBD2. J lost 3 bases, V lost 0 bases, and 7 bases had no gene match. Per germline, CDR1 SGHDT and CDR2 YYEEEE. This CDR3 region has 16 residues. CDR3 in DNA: TGTGCCAGCAGCTTGGGTCTAGCGGGCGGAGAAGAGACCCAGTACTTC. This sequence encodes CASSLGLAGGEETQYF.

The chain's CDR3 is CASSSGASNYGYTF. CDR3 sequence (DNA): TGTGCCAGCAGCTCAGGGGCCTCTAACTATGGCTACACCTTC. The V call is TRBV7-9, the J call TRBJ1-2; possibly TRBD1 for D (6 bases). Germline values: CDR1 SEHNR, CDR2 FQNEAQ (reference sequence). The V end lost 4 bases, the J end lost 0 bases, and 9 bases lay between the germline ends. This CDR3 has 14 residues.